The 3 T cell receptor beta chains below were found in one sample sequenced in a study of cytomegalovirus exposure and HLA in healthy donors. Vbeta (60) and Jbeta (13) primers were used in the PCR. Generated by immunoSEQ multiplex PCR, the TCRdb table keeps only in-frame clones and is missing some. The repertoire holds roughly 84,000 clones, with 63% as singletons. The source material was PBMCs. The source is a woman aged 40 to 49 in good health and CMV-seropositive.

This clone was counted once. The chain employs TRBV28 and TRBJ2-5; D unclear. This CDR3 has 15 residues. V dropped 6 bases and J dropped 3 bases, with 17 bases sitting between them. Germline CDR1 is MDHEN and CDR2 is SYDVKM. This CDR3 reads CASRSRGETEETQYF. As DNA, the CDR3 is TGTGCCAGCAGGAGTAGAGGCGAGACGGAAGAGACCCAGTACTTC. Variable domain in full (rest from reference TRBV28 and TRBJ2-5): DVKVTQSSRYLVKRTGEKVFLECVQDMDHENMFWYRQDPGLGLRLIYFSYDVKMKEKGDIPEGYSVSREKKERFSLILESASTNQTSMYLCASRSRGETEETQYFGPGTRLLVL.

The chain joins TRBV28 to TRBJ1-2; no definite D call. V lost 2 bases, J lost 4 bases, and 11 bases lay in between. There are 14 residues in the CDR3. Germline V gene sequence: CDR1 MDHEN, CDR2 SYDVKM. CDR3 region: CASSLAEFTYGYTF. The CDR3 region has the DNA TGTGCCAGCAGTTTAGCAGAATTCACCTATGGCTACACCTTC.

The genes are TRBV7-8 and TRBJ1-1; D not certain. Trimming left V 5 bases short and J 3 bases short, with 19 bases between. There are 16 residues in the CDR3. CDR1 and CDR2 (germline): SGHVS, FQNEAQ. The CDR3 reads CASSPSFSTSDTEAFF. In DNA form, the CDR3 reads TGTGCCAGCAGCCCTTCCTTCTCCACGAGTGACACTGAAGCTTTCTTT. The whole variable domain, remainder taken from reference TRBV7-8 and TRBJ1-1, is GAGVSQSPRYKVAKRGQDVALRCDPISGHVSLFWYQQALGQGPEFLTYFQNEAQLDKSGLPSDRFFAERPEGSVSTLKIQRTQQEDSAVYLCASSPSFSTSDTEAFFGQGTRLTVV.